The 17 T cell receptor beta chains below come from one sample, sequenced in a study of blood T cell repertoires in COVID-19. Only in-frame clones appear in the TCRdb table, and some are missing; sequencing was by immunoSEQ multiplex PCR. The data contain about 95,000 clones, roughly 80% of them singletons. The sequenced sample consisted of peripheral blood. The receptors come from an elderly man with COVID-19, enrolled during active disease.

The chain joins TRBV19 to TRBJ1-2; D is unclear. This CDR3 is 15 amino acids long. The germline V and J ends were trimmed by 1 base and 5 bases, with 14 bases remaining between them. In germline, CDR1 is LNHDA, CDR2 SQIVND (reference sequence). The CDR3 reads CASSIGRAEGYGYTF. The CDR3 bases are TGTGCCAGTAGTATAGGGCGGGCTGAGGGATATGGCTACACCTTC.

This sequence joins TRBV6-5 and TRBJ2-2; TRBD1 matches at 7 bases. The V gene's germline CDR1 is MNHEY and CDR2 SVGAGI. The CDR3 totals 14 residues. J was trimmed by 8 bases and V by 1 base; bases with no gene match: 4. The CDR3 loop is CASSYLKGAGELFF. DNA of the CDR3: TGTGCCAGCAGTTACTTAAAGGGGGCGGGGGAGCTGTTTTTT.

The rearrangement joins TRBV29-1 to TRBJ1-2, with D unclear. Trimming cost V 1 base and J 8 bases, with 11 bases left between them. The CDR3 has 12 amino acids. Germline V gene lookup returns CDR1 SQVTM and CDR2 ANQGSEA. The CDR3 region is CSVEGGDGGYTF. DNA for the CDR3: TGCAGCGTTGAAGGCGGCGATGGCGGCTACACCTTC.

This chain connects TRBV10-1 to TRBJ2-2; 7 bases map to TRBD1. Per germline, CDR1 WNHNN and CDR2 SYGVQD (reference sequence). The CDR3 is 16 residues long. V lost 8 bases to trimming and J lost 0 bases; unmatched junction nucleotides: 9. The CDR3 sequence: CASSRQGPANTGELFF. The CDR3 DNA follows: TGCGCCAGCTCAAGACAGGGTCCGGCGAACACCGGGGAGCTGTTTTTT.

The chain couples TRBV19 to TRBJ1-4; D call uncertain. The CDR3 loop spans 13 amino acids. Germline CDR1 is LNHDA and CDR2 is SQIVND (reference sequence). The CDR3 here is CATTSSTNEKLFF. As DNA, the CDR3 is TGTGCTACTACGAGTTCAACTAATGAAAAACTGTTTTTT.

The chain employs TRBV18 and TRBJ1-2, with 8 bases that match TRBD1. CDR1 is KGHSH, CDR2 LQKENI, per germline. This CDR3 has 15 amino acids. Trimming cost V 3 bases and J 3 bases; bases outside gene matches: 6. The CDR3 protein is CASSPNTGQDYGYTF. DNA of the CDR3: TGTGCCAGCTCACCTAATACGGGACAGGACTATGGCTACACCTTC.

This clone was seen a single time. The chain links TRBV10-3 to TRBJ1-2; 9 positions agree with TRBD1. Unmatched junction bases numbered 12, after V lost 2 bases and J lost 2 bases. The CDR3 loop spans 18 amino acids. Germline-derived CDR1 and CDR2 are ENHRY and SYGVKD. In DNA, the CDR3 is TGTGCCATCAGTGAGATGGGGAGACAGGGGGGTCAAAACTATGGCTACACCTTC. Translated, it gives CAISEMGRQGGQNYGYTF.

V gene TRBV28 combines with J gene TRBJ2-7; 10 bases map to TRBD1. Germline CDR1 is MDHEN and CDR2 is SYDVKM. Unmatched junction bases numbered 7, after V lost 1 base and J lost 7 bases. The CDR3 consists of 15 residues. This chain's CDR3 is CASSLYWDRGGEQYF. The CDR3 DNA reads TGTGCCAGCAGTTTATACTGGGACAGGGGAGGGGAGCAGTACTTC.

The chain employs TRBV7-2 and TRBJ1-5; TRBD1 might be the D (5 bases). In germline, CDR1 is SGHTA, CDR2 FQGNSA. This CDR3 spans 13 amino acids. V lost 5 bases and J lost 5, with 10 bases in between. In DNA, the CDR3 is TGTGCCAGCAGCCGACAGTCACATCAGCCCCAGCATTTT. Its protein product is CASSRQSHQPQHF. Looking up the rest from reference TRBV7-2 and TRBJ1-5 gives the full variable domain: GAGVSQSPSNKVTEKGKDVELRCDPISGHTALYWYRQSLGQGLEFLIYFQGNSAPDKSGLPSDRFSAERTGGSVSTLTIQRTQQEDSAVYLCASSRQSHQPQHFGDGTRLSIL.

The rearrangement links TRBV30 to TRBJ2-3; 8 bases are shared with TRBD2. This CDR3 region has 15 residues. The V gene end was trimmed by 1 base and the J gene end by 4 bases; junction bases not matched to a gene: 7. Germline CDR1 and CDR2: GTSNPN and SVGIG (reference sequence). The CDR3 is CAWSGVAGRSDTQYF. Here the CDR3 DNA reads TGTGCCTGGAGTGGAGTAGCGGGACGGTCAGATACGCAGTATTTT.

The chain has TRBV6-5 and TRBJ1-1; TRBD1 matches 8 bases. CDR3 length: 14 residues. CDR1 is MNHEY and CDR2 is SVGAGI in the germline V gene. V lost 7 bases and J lost 0; bases outside the gene matches: 4. The CDR3 DNA is TGTGCCAGCATTAGGACAGGGATGAACACTGAAGCTTTCTTT. This translates into CASIRTGMNTEAFF.

The chain has TRBV4-3 and TRBJ1-6; 7 bases are shared with TRBD1. V shed 3 bases and J 2 bases; nucleotides not matched to a gene: 7. Germline values: CDR1 LGHNA, CDR2 YSLEER. This CDR3 has 17 residues. CDR3 sequence (DNA): TGCGCCAGCAGCCAGAAACAGGGGAGCGCCTATAATTCACCCCTCCACTTT. The encoded protein is CASSQKQGSAYNSPLHF.

This CDR3 is CASSLSGTGGSNQPQHF. The CDR3, as DNA: TGCGCCAGCAGCCTGTCCGGGACAGGGGGGAGCAATCAGCCCCAGCATTTT. This sequence joins TRBV4-1 and TRBJ1-5, with 11 bases identical to TRBD1. Germline V gives CDR1 MGHRA, CDR2 YSYEKL. The ends lost 4 bases at V and 1 base at J; junction bases unmatched: 6. CDR3 length equals 17 residues.

This chain links TRBV28 with TRBJ2-1, with 7 bases identical to TRBD2. With 8 bases clipped from V and 3 bases from J, the junction kept 13 bases outside the gene matches. The length of the CDR3 is 16 residues. Looked up from germline, CDR1 is MDHEN and CDR2 is SYDVKM. Here the CDR3 reads CASASLRSGLYNEQFF. DNA for the CDR3: TGTGCCAGCGCTTCTCTCCGTAGCGGGCTCTACAATGAGCAGTTCTTC. The entire variable domain, with the rest obtained from reference TRBV28 and TRBJ2-1, is as follows: DVKVTQSSRYLVKRTGEKVFLECVQDMDHENMFWYRQDPGLGLRLIYFSYDVKMKEKGDIPEGYSVSREKKERFSLILESASTNQTSMYLCASASLRSGLYNEQFFGPGTRLTVL.

The CDR3 sequence: CASSQRGTYRNEQFF. The CDR3 region has the DNA TGTGCCAGCAGCCAAAGGGGAACTTATAGGAATGAGCAGTTCTTC. This chain uses TRBV6-6 with TRBJ2-1, with a possible D match to TRBD1 (5 bases). Germline V gene sequence: CDR1 MNHNY, CDR2 SVGAGI (reference sequence). Trimming shortened V by 6 bases and J by 7 bases, and 19 bases separated the two germline ends. The CDR3 is made up of 15 amino acids.

This chain joins TRBV5-1 and TRBJ1-2; 9 nucleotides line up with TRBD1. Germline V gene data show CDR1 as SGHRS and CDR2 as YFSETQ. J gave up 10 bases and V 4 bases, and 11 bases lay outside the gene matches. This CDR3 comprises 14 residues. The DNA of the CDR3 is TGCGCCAGCAGCCCGACAGGGGGGGGCTACAACTACACCTTC. Protein product: CASSPTGGGYNYTF.

The chain recombines TRBV5-1 with TRBJ1-1, with 9 bases that match TRBD1. There are 16 residues in the CDR3. V lost 0 bases, J lost 1 base, and 4 bases stayed unmatched. The germline gives CDR1 SGHRS, CDR2 YFSETQ. The CDR3 DNA sequence: TGCGCCAGCAGCTTGGGACAGGGGGGAAGGAACACTGAAGCTTTCTTT. Translation: CASSLGQGGRNTEAFF.